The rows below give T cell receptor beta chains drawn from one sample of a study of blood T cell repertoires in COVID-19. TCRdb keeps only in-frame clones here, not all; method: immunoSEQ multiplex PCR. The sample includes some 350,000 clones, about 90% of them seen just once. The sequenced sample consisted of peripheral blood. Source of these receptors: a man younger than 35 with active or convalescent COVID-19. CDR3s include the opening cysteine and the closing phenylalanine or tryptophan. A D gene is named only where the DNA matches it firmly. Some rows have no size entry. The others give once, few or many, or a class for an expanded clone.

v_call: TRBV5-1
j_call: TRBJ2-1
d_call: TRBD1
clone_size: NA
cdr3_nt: TGCGCCAGCAGCTTGGGACAGGGTGAGGCCTACAATGAGCAGTTCTTC
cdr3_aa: CASSLGQGEAYNEQFF

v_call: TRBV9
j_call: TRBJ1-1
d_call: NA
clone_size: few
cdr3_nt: TGTGCCAGCAGCGTAGCAGGGTTGAACACTGAAGCTTTCTTT
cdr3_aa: CASSVAGLNTEAFF

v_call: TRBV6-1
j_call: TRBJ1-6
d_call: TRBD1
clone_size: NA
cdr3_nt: TGTGCCAGCAGTGGAGGGAACAGGGGAAATAATTCACCCCTCCACTTT
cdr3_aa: CASSGGNRGNNSPLHF

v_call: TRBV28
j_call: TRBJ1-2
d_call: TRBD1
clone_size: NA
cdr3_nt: TGTGCCAGCAGTTTAGACAGGGGCGGCTACACCTTC
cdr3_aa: CASSLDRGGYTF

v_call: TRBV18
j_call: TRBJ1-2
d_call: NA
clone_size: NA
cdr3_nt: TGTGCCAGCTCACCTGACAGGAACTATGGCTACACCTTC
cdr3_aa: CASSPDRNYGYTF

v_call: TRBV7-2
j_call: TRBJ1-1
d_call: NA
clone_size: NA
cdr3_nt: TGTGCCAGCAGCTTTGCGGTGAACACTGAAGCTTTCTTT
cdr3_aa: CASSFAVNTEAFF

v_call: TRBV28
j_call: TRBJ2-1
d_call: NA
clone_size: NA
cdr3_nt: TGTGCCAGCAGACCCAATAACAGGGTCAATGAGCAGTTCTTC
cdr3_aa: CASRPNNRVNEQFF

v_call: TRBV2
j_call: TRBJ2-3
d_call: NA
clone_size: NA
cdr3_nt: TGTGCCAGCGGGGGGACAGACGTGACCAGGGGCACAGATACGCAGTATTTT
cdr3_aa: CASGGTDVTRGTDTQYF

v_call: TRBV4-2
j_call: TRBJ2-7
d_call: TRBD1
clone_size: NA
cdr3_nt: TGTGCCAGCAGCCATCAGTGGACAGGGAGCTCCTACGAGCAGTACTTC
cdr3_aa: CASSHQWTGSSYEQYF

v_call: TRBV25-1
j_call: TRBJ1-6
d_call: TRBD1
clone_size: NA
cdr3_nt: TGTGCCAGCAGTGATCTGCGGACAGGGGGTTCACCCCTCCACTTT
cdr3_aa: CASSDLRTGGSPLHF

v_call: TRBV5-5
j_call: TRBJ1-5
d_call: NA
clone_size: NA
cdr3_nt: TGTGCCAGCAGCTGGGCCCCGTATCAGCCCCAGCATTTT
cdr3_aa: CASSWAPYQPQHF

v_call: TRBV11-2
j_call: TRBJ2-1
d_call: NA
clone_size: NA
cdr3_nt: TGTGCCAGCAGCGATCACGGGGAGCAGTTCTTC
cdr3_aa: CASSDHGEQFF

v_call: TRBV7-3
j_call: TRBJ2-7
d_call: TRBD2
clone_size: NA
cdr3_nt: TGTGCCAGCAGCTTCGGACCAGGACTAGCCCTATTGGACGAGCAGTACTTC
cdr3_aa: CASSFGPGLALLDEQYF

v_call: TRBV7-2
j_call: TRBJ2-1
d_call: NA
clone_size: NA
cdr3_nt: TGTGCCAGCAGCTCGAGCGGCTTCCCCTACAATGAGCAGTTCTTC
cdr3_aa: CASSSSGFPYNEQFF

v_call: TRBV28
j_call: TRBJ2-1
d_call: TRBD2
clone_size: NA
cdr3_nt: TGTGCCAGCAAGGTAGCGGGGGGTACTTACAATGAGCAGTTCTTC
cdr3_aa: CASKVAGGTYNEQFF

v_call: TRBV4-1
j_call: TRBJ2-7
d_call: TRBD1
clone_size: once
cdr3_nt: TGCGCCAGCAGCCCAAGCGGGACAGGGGTCAACGAGCAGTACTTC
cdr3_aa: CASSPSGTGVNEQYF

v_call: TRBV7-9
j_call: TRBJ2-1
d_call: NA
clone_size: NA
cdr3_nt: TGTGCCAGCAGCACAACCGGGACAAATCTCTACAATGAGCAGTTCTTC
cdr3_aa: CASSTTGTNLYNEQFF

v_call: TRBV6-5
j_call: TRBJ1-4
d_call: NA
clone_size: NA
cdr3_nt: TGTGCCAGTAATCCAGGGAGGTTAACTAATGAAAAACTGTTTTTT
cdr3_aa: CASNPGRLTNEKLFF

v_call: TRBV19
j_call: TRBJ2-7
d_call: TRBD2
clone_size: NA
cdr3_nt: TGTGCCAGTAGTGCCCAGGGACTAGGCGAGTACGAGCAGTACTTC
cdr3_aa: CASSAQGLGEYEQYF

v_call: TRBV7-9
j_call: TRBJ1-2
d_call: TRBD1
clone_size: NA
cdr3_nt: TGTGCCAGCAGCGCTTCGACAGGGCCGTTCTATGGCTACACCTTC
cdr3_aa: CASSASTGPFYGYTF

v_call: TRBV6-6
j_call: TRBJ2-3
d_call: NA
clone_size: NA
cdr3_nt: TGTGCCAGCAGTTACAGGGCAGGGTCAGATACGCAGTATTTT
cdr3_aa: CASSYRAGSDTQYF

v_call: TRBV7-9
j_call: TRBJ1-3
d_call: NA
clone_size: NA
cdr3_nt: TGTGCCAGCAGCCCCAGTGATGTCGCTGGAAACACCATATATTTT
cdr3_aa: CASSPSDVAGNTIYF

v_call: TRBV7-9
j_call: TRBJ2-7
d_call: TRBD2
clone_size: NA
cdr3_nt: TGTGCCAGCAGCTTAGTACGGCTAGCGGGAGACGAGCAGTACTTC
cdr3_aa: CASSLVRLAGDEQYF

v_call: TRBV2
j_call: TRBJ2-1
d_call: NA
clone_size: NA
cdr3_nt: TGTGCCAGCAGTGCCAGGGGAGCTAGCTCCTACAATGAGCAGTTCTTC
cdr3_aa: CASSARGASSYNEQFF

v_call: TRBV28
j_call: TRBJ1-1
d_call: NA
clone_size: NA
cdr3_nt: TGTGCCAGCAGTACCGCGGGGATCATGAACACTGAAGCTTTCTTT
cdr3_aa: CASSTAGIMNTEAFF

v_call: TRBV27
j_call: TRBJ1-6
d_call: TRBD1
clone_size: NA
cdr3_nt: TGTGCCAGCAGCCGGGACAGGGGCTTGTCACCCCTCCACTTT
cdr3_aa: CASSRDRGLSPLHF

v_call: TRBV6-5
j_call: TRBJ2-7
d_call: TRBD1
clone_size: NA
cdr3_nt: TGTGCCAGCAGTTATTTCACGGGACAGGGGGCCTACGAGCAGTACTTC
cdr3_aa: CASSYFTGQGAYEQYF

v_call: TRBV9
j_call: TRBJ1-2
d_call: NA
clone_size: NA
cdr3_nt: TGTGCCAGCAGCGCAACAGGTTCGGGTGCCTATGGCTACACCTTC
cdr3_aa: CASSATGSGAYGYTF

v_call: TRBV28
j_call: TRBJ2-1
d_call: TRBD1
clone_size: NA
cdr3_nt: TGTGCCAGCAGTTTCCCGGGACAGATGTACAATGAGCAGTTCTTC
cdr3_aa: CASSFPGQMYNEQFF

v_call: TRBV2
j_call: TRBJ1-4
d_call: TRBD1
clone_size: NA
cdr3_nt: TGTGCCAGCAGAACGACAGGGCAGATTAATGAAAAACTGTTTTTT
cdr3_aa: CASRTTGQINEKLFF

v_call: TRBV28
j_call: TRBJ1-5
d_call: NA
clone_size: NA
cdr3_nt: TGTGCCAGCAGCCCAACAGGGATACGTCAGCCCCAGCATTTT
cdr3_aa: CASSPTGIRQPQHF

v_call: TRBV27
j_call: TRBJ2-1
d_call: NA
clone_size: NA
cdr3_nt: TGTGCCAGCAGATGGACAGAAGGGTACAATGAGCAGTTCTTC
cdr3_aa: CASRWTEGYNEQFF

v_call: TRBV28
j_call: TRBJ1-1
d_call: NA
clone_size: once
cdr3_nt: TGTGCCAGCAGTTTACTGGGAATAAGGGGTGAAGCTTTCTTT
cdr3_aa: CASSLLGIRGEAFF

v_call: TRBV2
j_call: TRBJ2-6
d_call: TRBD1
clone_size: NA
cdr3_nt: TGTGCCAGAACGGGGGACAGGGAAATAACTGGGGCCAACGTGCTGACTTTC
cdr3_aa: CARTGDREITGANVLTF

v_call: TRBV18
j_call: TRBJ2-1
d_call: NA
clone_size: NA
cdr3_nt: TGTGCCAGCTCACCACCGGGTGGGGTAGGAGGGGAGCAGTTCTTC
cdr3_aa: CASSPPGGVGGEQFF

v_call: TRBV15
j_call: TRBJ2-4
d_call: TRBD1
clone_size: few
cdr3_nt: TGTGCCACCAGCAGAAGGACAGGATCCAGTGGAGACATTCAGTACTTC
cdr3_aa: CATSRRTGSSGDIQYF

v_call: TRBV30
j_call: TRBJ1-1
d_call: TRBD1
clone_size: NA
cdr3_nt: TGTGCCGGAACAGGGGACACTGAAGCTTTCTTT
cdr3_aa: CAGTGDTEAFF

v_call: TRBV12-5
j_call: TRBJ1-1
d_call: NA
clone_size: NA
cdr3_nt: TGTGCTAGTGGTTTGGGGGCCTCGAACACTGAAGCTTTCTTT
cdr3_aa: CASGLGASNTEAFF

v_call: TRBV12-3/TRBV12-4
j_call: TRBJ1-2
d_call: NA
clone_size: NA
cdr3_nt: TGTGCCAGCAGGGGGGGGCCTTACTGGGGCTACACCTTC
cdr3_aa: CASRGGPYWGYTF

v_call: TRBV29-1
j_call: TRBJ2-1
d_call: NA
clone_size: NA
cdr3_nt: TGCAGCGTTGAAGATTTCGCACAGGAGCACTACAATGAGCAGTTCTTC
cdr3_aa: CSVEDFAQEHYNEQFF

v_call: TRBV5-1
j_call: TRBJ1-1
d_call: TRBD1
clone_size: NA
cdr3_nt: TGCGCCAGCAGCTTGACAGGGGACACTGAAGCTTTCTTT
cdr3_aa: CASSLTGDTEAFF

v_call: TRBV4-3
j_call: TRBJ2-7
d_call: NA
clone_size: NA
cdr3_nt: TGCGCCAGCAGCCATGCAGGGGCGGAAGAGCAGTACTTC
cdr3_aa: CASSHAGAEEQYF

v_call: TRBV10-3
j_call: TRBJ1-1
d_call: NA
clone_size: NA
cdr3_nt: TGTGCCATCAGTCCCTCCGGTAGGGGAGGCACTGAAGCTTTCTTT
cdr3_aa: CAISPSGRGGTEAFF

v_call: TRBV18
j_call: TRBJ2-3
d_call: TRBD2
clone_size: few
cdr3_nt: TGTGCCAGCACGGGACTAAACACAGATACGCAGTATTTT
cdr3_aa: CASTGLNTDTQYF

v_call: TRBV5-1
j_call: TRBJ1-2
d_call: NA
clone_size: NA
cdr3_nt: TGCGCCAGCAAGGCACGACAGCTTAACTATGGCTACACCTTC
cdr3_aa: CASKARQLNYGYTF

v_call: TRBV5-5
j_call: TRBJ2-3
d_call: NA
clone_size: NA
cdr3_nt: TGTGCCAGCAGCTTGGTGGGGCTGGAAGATACGCAGTATTTT
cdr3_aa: CASSLVGLEDTQYF

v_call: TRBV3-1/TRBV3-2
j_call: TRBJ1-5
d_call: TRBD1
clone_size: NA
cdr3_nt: TGTGCCAGCAGCCATAACGGACAGGGGAGCAATCAGCCCCAGCATTTT
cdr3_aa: CASSHNGQGSNQPQHF

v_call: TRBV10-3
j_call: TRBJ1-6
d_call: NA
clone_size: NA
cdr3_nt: TGTGCCATCAGTGACGGTGTTACCCCCCTCCACTTT
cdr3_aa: CAISDGVTPLHF

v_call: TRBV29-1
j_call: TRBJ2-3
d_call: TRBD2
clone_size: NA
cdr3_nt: TGCAGCGTTGATATGTTCGGGTCTAGCGGTAGCACAGATACGCAGTATTTT
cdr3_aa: CSVDMFGSSGSTDTQYF

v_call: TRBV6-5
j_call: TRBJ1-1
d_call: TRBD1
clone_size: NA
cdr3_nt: TGTGCCAGCAAACTGGACAGGGTCGGCACTGAAGCTTTCTTT
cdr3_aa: CASKLDRVGTEAFF

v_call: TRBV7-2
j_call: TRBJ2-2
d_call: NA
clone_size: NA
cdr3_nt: TGTGCCAGCAGGATGTCCGCGGGCGGGGAGCTGTTTTTT
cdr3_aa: CASRMSAGGELFF

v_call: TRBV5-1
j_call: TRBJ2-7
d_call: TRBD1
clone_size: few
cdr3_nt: TGCGCCAGCAGCCCGACGACAGGGGTGGACTACGAGCAGTACTTC
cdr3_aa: CASSPTTGVDYEQYF

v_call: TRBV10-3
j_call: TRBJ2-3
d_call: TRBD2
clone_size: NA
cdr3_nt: TGTGCCATCAGCACCATCGGACTAGCCCGAGACACAGATACGCAGTATTTT
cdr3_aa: CAISTIGLARDTDTQYF

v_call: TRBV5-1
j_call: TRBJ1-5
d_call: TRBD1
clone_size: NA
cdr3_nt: TGCGCCAGCAGCCCGACGGGACAGGGGTATCAGCCCCAGCATTTT
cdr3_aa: CASSPTGQGYQPQHF

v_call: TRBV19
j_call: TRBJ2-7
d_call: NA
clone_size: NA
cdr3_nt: TGTGCCAGTAGCCGACGAGGTCCCGCATCCTACGAGCAGTACTTC
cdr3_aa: CASSRRGPASYEQYF

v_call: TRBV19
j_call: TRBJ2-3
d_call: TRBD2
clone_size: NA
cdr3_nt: TGTGCCAGTACTTCCGGGACTATCGGCGCAGATACGCAGTATTTT
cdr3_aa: CASTSGTIGADTQYF

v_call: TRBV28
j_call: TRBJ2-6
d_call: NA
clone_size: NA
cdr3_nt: TGTGCCAGCAGCGCTACAGTGAGTGGGGCCAACGTGCTGACTTTC
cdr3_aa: CASSATVSGANVLTF

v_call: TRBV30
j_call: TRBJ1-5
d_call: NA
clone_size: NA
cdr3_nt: TGTGCCTGGAATAGGGGCATCAATCAGCCCCAGCATTTT
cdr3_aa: CAWNRGINQPQHF

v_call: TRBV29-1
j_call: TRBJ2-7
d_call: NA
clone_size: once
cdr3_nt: TGCAGCGTTGAAAACAATTCCTACGAGCAGTACTTC
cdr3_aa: CSVENNSYEQYF

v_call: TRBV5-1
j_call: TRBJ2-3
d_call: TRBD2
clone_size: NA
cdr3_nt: TGCGCCAGCAGCTTGGGGGTGGGTAGCGGGGCCACAGATACGCAGTATTTT
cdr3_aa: CASSLGVGSGATDTQYF